The TCR beta chain under discussion was sequenced for a study of blood T cell repertoires in COVID-19 (dated by TCRdb to 2019 to 2021). Turning to the overall study: Samples covering the acute and convalescent phases of COVID-19 were provided by collaborators in the United States, Italy and Spain. Where available, HLA class I and class II types were obtained from metadata supplied by the sample provider rather than from assay-based typing. Deeply sampled blood TCRbeta repertoires from subjects exposed to, actively infected with, or recovered from COVID-19 were included in the dataset. The repertoires were released in a freely available public database meant as a resource for research on the immune response to SARS-CoV-2. The material from the prospective study consisted of cDNA or gDNA derived from T cells, B-cell-depleted T cells, or PBMCs. Sample metadata almost always included a de-identified subject ID, COVID-19 status, age in years and sex. The samples were drawn from the first 160 participants of the ongoing ImmuneRACE study and from more than 1,000 subjects provided by 6 global collaborators.

TCRbeta CDR3 regions were amplified from genomic DNA using the immunoSEQ Assay, a bias-controlled multiplex PCR. The original methods were these. The number of nucleated cells in each sample was estimated by amplification of reference gene primers within the assay. To quantify the absolute abundance of each unique TCRbeta CDR3 rearrangement, sequence reads were collapsed and filtered. Productive Simpson clonality was computed per sample as the square root of Simpson's diversity index over productive rearrangements. TCRdb holds this immuneACCESS table with in-frame rearrangements only. Some clones are missing; in checked studies, unresolved V genes explain under half, and the rest has no known cause. D and trimming come from the DNA, and the V and J calls and clone size come from that table. Recorded for this sample are approximately 31,000 clones; 85% to 90% of them occurred a single time. In total, the top ten clones hold around 13% of the sample.

The paper's findings and limits, for the study overall: The amount of clinical and demographic metadata varied by source and participant and was provided uncurated.

On this clone itself: What this receptor recognizes is not known. Per-base quality was not reported, and no clone a single base away is much larger than it.

The CDR3 runs 13 residues from the cysteine to the phenylalanine. Only the CDR3 region is kept as DNA, spanning 39 bases read in frame from base 1. Trimming removed 7 bases from V and 7 bases from J, leaving 14 bases between the germline ends. From the germline V gene (reference sequence), CDR1 is LNHDA and CDR2 is SQIVND. The collaborating institutions used their own protocols to collect whole blood in K2EDTA tubes. For TCRbeta analysis, collaborators shipped samples as frozen whole blood, isolated PBMCs, or DNA extracted from either of those sample types. The receptor was isolated from a man between 65 and 85 years old with active COVID-19. Sequencing was done on a sample of peripheral blood. The V and J genes are TRBV19 and TRBJ1-5; the D region possibly corresponds to TRBD1 (5 bases align). For the CDR3, the sequence is CASNPPGNQPQHF. The DNA reads TGTGCCAGTAATCCTCCAGGGAACCAGCCCCAGCATTTT.